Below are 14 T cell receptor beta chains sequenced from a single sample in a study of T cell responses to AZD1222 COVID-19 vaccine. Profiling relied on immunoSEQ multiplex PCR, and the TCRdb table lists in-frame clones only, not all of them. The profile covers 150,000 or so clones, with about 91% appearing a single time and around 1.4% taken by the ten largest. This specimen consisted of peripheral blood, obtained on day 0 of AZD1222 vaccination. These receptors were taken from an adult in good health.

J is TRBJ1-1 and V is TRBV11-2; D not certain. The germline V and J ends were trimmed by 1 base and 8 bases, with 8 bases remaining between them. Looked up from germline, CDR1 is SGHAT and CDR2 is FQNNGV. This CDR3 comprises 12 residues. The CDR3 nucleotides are TGTGCCAGCAGCTTAGGTAGGCCAGAAGCTTTCTTT. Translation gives CASSLGRPEAFF.

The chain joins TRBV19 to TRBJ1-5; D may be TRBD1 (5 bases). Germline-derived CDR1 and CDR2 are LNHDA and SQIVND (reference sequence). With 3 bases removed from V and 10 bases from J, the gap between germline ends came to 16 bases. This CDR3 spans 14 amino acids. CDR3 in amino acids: CASSMGSTVKPQHF. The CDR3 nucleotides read TGTGCCAGTAGTATGGGGTCGACAGTAAAACCCCAGCATTTT.

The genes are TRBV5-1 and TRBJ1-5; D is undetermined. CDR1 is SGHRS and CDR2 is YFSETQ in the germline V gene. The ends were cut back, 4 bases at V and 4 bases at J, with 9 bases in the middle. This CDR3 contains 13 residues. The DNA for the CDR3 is TGCGCCAGCAGCCTCGAGGCTAATCAGCCCCAGCATTTT. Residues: CASSLEANQPQHF.

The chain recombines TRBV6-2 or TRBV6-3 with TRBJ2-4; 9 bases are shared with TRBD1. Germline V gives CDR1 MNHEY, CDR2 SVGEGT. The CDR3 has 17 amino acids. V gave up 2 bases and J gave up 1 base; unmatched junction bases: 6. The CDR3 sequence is CASSYGGTGRAKNIQYF. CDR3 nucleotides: TGTGCCAGCAGTTACGGAGGGACAGGGAGGGCCAAAAACATTCAGTACTTC.

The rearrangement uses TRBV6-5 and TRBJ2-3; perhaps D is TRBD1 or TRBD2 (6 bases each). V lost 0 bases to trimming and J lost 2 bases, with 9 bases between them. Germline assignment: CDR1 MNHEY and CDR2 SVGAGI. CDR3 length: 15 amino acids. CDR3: CASSYSRGDTDTQYF. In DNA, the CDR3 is TGTGCCAGCAGTTACTCGAGGGGGGACACAGATACGCAGTATTTT.

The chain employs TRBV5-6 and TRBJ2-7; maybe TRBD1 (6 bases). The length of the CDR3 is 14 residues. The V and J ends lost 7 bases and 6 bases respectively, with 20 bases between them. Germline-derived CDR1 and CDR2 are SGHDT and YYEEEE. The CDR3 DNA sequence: TGTGCCAGCGCTCACCGATATCCAGGGGCCGAGCAGTACTTC. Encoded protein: CASAHRYPGAEQYF.

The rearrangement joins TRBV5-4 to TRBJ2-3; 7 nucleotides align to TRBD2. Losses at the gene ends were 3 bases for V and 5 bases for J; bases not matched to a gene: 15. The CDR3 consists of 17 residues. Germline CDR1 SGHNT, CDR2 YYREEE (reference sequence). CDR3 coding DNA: TGTGCCAGCAGCTGGGGGGGGATGGGCCCCGGACTAGATACGCAGTATTTT. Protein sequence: CASSWGGMGPGLDTQYF.

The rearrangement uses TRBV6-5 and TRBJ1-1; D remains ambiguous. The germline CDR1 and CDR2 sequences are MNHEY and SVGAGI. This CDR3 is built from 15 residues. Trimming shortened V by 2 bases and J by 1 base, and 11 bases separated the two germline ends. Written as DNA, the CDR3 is TGTGCCAGCAGTTACAGGGAAGGCGCGAACACTGAAGCTTTCTTT. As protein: CASSYREGANTEAFF.

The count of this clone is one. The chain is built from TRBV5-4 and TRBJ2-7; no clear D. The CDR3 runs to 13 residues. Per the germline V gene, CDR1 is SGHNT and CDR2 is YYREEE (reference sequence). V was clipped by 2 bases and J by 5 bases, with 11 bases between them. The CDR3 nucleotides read TGTGCCAGCAGCTTAAGGGAAGGCAACGAGCAGTACTTC. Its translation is CASSLREGNEQYF.

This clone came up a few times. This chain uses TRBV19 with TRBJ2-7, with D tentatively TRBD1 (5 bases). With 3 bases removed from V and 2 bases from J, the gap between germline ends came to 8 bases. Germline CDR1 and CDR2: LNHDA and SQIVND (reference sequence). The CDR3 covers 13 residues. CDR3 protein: CASSMGQPYEQYF. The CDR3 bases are TGTGCCAGTAGTATGGGGCAGCCCTACGAGCAGTACTTC.

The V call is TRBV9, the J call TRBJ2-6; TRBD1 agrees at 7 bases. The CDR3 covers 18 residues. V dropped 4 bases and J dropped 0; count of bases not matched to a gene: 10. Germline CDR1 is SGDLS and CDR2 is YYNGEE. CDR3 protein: CASSPRTGETSGANVLTF. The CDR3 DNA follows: TGTGCCAGCAGCCCCCGGACAGGTGAAACCTCTGGGGCCAACGTCCTGACTTTC.

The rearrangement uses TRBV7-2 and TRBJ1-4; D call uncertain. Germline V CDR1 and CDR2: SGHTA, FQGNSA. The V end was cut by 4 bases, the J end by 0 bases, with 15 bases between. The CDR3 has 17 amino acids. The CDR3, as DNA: TGTGCCAGCAGCTCCCCCGACGAGGCTCCAACTAATGAAAAACTGTTTTTT. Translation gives CASSSPDEAPTNEKLFF.

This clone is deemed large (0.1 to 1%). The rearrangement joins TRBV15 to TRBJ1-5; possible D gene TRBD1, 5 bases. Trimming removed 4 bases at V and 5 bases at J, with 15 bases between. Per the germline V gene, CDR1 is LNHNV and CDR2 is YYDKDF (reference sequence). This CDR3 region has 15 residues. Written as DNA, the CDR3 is TGTGCCACCAGCATTGAACCCCTAGGGGATCAGCCCCAGCATTTT. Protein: CATSIEPLGDQPQHF.

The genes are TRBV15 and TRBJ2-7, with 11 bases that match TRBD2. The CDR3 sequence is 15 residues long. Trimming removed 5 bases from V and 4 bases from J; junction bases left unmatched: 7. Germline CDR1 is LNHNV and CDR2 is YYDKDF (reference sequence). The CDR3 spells CATSGGLAAAYEQYF. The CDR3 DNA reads TGTGCCACCAGCGGGGGACTAGCGGCAGCGTACGAGCAGTACTTC.